The clone carrying this TCR beta chain was seen just once. These data are taken from a study of cytomegalovirus exposure and HLA in healthy donors. A multiplex PCR was run with 60 Vbeta primers and 13 Jbeta primers. The table came from immunoSEQ multiplex PCR; TCRdb's copy has only in-frame clones and leaves some out. The table shows under 200,000 clones, with over 80% occurring only once. CDR1 and CDR2 from the germline V gene are GTSNPN and SVGIG (reference sequence). The CDR3 length is 16 residues. V dropped 0 bases and J dropped 3; count of bases not matched to a gene: 5. This sequence joins TRBV30 and TRBJ2-7; 13 bases line up with TRBD2. The receptor was isolated from a male donor in good health and CMV-seropositive. The material sequenced was PBMCs. CDR3 region: CAWSVGTSGNDYEQYF. The CDR3 DNA reads as TGTGCCTGGAGTGTAGGGACTAGCGGGAACGACTACGAGCAGTACTTC.